The present entry profiles one T cell receptor beta chain with its context. This specimen belongs to a study of blood T cell repertoires in COVID-19. Study-wide background: From the United States, Italy and Spain came samples of acute and convalescent COVID-19. T cells, B-cell-depleted T cells, or PBMCs provided the cDNA or gDNA that served as material.

The data were produced by immunoSEQ multiplex PCR, yet TCRdb's version contains in-frame clones alone and is incomplete. The repertoire has around 300,000 clones, roughly 88% of them found once; the top ten carry less than 3%. V shed 3 bases and J 7 bases; nucleotides not matched to a gene: 7. Germline V gene data show CDR1 as SGHNT and CDR2 as YYREEE (reference sequence). The CDR3 totals 16 residues. The sample comprised peripheral blood. This clonotype was sampled from a woman aged 30 to 39 with active or convalescent COVID-19. The chain employs TRBV5-4 and TRBJ1-4, with TRBD1 matching over 12 bases. In DNA form, the CDR3 reads TGTGCCAGCAGCTCCGGGACAGGGGGCGCGGGTGAAAAACTGTTTTTT. It encodes CASSSGTGGAGEKLFF.